This T cell receptor beta chain was sequenced for a study of patients and donors after allogeneic stem cell transplantation. Germline-derived CDR1 and CDR2 are DFQATT and SNEGSKA (reference sequence). The V end lost 5 bases, the J end lost 4 bases, and 18 bases lay between the germline ends. The CDR3 loop spans 15 amino acids. MiXCR, applied by TCRdb to the RT-PCR reads, yields one record per CDR3 protein. Of roughly 940,000 distinct CDR3 sequences in the sample, approximately 19% were seen once. The table lists this clonotype with a few counts. The specimen sequenced was blood, either unsorted or a sorted T cell fraction (not recorded which). The clonotype comes from a human donor who was either an allogeneic HSCT recipient or a stem cell or donor lymphocyte infusion donor (not recorded which). It is not recorded whose cells these are; they may come from a transplant donor. The chain joins TRBV20-1 to TRBJ1-5; D might be TRBD1 (5 bases). As DNA, the CDR3 is TGCAGTGCTCGTCTAGCGGGGGGAGGTAATCAGCCCCAGCATTTT. This codes for CSARLAGGGNQPQHF.